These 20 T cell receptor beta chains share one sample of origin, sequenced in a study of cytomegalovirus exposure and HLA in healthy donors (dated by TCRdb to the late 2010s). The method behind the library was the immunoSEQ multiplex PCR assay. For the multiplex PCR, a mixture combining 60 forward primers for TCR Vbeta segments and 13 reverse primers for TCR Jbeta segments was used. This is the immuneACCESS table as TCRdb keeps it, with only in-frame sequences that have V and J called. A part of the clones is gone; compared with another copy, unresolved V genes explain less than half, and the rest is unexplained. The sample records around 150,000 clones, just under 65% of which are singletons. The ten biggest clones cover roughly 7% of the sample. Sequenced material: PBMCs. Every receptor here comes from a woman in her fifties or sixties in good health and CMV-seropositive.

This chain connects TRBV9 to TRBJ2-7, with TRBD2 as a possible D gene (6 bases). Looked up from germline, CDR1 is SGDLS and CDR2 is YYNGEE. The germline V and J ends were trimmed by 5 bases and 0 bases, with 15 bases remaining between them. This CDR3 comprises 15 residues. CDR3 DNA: TGTGCCAGCAGTGCTCGGGACTGGGACTCCTACGAGCAGTACTTC. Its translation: CASSARDWDSYEQYF.

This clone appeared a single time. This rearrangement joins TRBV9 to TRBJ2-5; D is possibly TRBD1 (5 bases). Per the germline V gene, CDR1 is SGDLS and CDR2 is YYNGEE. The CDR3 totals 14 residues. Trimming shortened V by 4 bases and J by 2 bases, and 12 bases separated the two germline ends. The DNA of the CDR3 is TGTGCCAGCAGCACCGGACATCCTCAAGAGACCCAGTACTTC. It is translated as CASSTGHPQETQYF. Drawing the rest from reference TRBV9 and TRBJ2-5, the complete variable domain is DSGVTQTPKHLITATGQRVTLRCSPRSGDLSVYWYQQSLDQGLQFLIQYYNGEERAKGNILERFSAQQFPDLHSELNLSSLELGDSALYFCASSTGHPQETQYFGPGTRLLVL.

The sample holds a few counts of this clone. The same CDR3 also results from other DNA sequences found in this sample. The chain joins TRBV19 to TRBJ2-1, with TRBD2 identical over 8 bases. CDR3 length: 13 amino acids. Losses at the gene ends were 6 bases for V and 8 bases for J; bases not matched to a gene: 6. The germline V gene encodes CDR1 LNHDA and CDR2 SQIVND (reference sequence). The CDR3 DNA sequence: TGTGCCAGTAGGGCGGGAGGTGGTGATGAGCAGTTCTTC. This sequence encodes CASRAGGGDEQFF.

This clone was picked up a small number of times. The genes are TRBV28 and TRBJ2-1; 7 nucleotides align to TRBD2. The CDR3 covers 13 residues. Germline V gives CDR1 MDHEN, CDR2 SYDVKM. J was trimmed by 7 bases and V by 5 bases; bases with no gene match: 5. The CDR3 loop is CASSRMGGNEQFF. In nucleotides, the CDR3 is TGTGCCAGCAGTAGAATGGGGGGGAATGAGCAGTTCTTC. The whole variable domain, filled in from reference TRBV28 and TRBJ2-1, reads DVKVTQSSRYLVKRTGEKVFLECVQDMDHENMFWYRQDPGLGLRLIYFSYDVKMKEKGDIPEGYSVSREKKERFSLILESASTNQTSMYLCASSRMGGNEQFFGPGTRLTVL.

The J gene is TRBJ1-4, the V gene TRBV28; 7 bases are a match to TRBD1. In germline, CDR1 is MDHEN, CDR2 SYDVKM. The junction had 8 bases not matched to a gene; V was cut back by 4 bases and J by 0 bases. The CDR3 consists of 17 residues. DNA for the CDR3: TGTGCCAGCAGTTACCCGGGACAGTTCCCAACTAATGAAAAACTGTTTTTT. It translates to CASSYPGQFPTNEKLFF.

The CDR3 DNA reads as TGCGCCAGCAGCCAAGGTCTGAACATGAACACTGAAGCTTTCTTT. The encoded protein is CASSQGLNMNTEAFF. The chain employs TRBV4-3 and TRBJ1-1, with D unresolved. V dropped 1 base and J dropped 0 bases, with 9 bases sitting between them. CDR1 and CDR2 from the germline V gene are LGHNA and YSLEER. The CDR3 runs to 15 residues.

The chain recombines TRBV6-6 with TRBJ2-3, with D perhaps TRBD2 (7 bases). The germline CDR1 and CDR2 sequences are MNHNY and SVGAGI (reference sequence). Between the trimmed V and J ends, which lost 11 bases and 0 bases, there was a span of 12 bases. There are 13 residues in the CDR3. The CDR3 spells CAVGGRSTDTQYF. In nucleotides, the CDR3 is TGTGCCGTGGGGGGGCGTAGCACAGATACGCAGTATTTT.

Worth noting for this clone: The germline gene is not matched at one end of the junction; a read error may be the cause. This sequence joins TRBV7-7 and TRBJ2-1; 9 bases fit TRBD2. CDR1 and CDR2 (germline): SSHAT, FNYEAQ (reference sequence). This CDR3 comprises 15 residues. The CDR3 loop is CASSLLAGGHNEQFF. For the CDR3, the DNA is TGTGCTAGCAGCTTACTGGCGGGGGGGCACAATGAGCAGTTCTTC. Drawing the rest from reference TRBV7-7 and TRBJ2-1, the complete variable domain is GAGVSQSPRYKVTKRGQDVTLRCDPISSHATLYWYQQALGQGPEFLTYFNYEAQPDKSGLPSDRFSAERPEGSISTLTIQRTEQRDSAMYRCASSLLAGGHNEQFFGPGTRLTVL.

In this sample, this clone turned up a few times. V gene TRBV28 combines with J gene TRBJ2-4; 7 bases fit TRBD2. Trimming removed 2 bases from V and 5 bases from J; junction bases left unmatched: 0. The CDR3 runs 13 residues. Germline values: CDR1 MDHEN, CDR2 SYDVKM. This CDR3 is CASSLLAENIQYF. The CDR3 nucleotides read TGTGCCAGCAGTTTACTAGCGGAAAACATTCAGTACTTC.

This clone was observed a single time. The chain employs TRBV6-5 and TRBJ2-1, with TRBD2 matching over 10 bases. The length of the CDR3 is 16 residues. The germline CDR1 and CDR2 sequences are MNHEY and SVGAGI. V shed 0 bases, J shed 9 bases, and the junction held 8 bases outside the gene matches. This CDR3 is CASSYSSSGSGIEQFF. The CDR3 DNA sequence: TGTGCCAGCAGTTACTCGTCTAGCGGGAGCGGAATTGAGCAGTTCTTC.

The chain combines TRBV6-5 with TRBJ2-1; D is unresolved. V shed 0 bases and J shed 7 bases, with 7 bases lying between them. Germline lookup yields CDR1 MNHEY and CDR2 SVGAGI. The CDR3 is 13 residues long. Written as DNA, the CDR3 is TGTGCCAGCAGTTACTCGGTCGAGAATGAGCAGTTCTTC. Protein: CASSYSVENEQFF.

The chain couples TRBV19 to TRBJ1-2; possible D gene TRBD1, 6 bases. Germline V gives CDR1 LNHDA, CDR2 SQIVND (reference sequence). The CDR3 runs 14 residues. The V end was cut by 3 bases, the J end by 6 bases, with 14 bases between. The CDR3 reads CASSISQGTNGYTF. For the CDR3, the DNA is TGTGCCAGTAGTATTTCACAGGGAACGAATGGCTACACCTTC.

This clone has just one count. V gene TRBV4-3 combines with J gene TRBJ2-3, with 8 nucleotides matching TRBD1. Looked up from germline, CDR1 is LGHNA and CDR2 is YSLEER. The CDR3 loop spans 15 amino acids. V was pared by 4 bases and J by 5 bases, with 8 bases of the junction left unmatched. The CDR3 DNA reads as TGCGCCAGCAGCCTCCGACAGGGGTCCCAAGATACGCAGTATTTT. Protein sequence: CASSLRQGSQDTQYF.

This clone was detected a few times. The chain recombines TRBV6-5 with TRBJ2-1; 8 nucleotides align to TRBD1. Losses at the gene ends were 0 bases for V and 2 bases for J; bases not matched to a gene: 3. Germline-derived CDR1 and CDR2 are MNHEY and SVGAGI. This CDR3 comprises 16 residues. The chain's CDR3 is CASSYSRQGPYNEQFF. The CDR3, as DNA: TGTGCCAGCAGTTACTCTCGACAGGGGCCCTACAATGAGCAGTTCTTC.

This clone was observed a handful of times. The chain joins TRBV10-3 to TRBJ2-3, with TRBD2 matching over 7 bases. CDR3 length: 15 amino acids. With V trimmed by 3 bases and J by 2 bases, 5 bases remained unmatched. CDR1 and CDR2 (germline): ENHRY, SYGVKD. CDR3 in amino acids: CAISDGGGATDTQYF. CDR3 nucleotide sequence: TGTGCCATCAGTGATGGGGGGGGTGCCACAGATACGCAGTATTTT.

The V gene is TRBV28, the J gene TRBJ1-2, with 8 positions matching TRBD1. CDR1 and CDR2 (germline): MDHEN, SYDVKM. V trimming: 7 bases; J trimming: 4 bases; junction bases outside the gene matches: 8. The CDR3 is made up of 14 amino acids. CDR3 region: CASISGQAVYGYTF. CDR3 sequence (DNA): TGTGCCAGCATCTCGGGACAGGCTGTCTATGGCTACACCTTC.

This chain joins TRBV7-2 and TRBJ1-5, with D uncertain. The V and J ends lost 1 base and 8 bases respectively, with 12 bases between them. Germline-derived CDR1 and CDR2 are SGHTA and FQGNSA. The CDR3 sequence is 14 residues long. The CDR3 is CASSLGGGKEPQHF. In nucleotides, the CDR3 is TGTGCCAGCAGCTTAGGAGGAGGAAAGGAGCCCCAGCATTTT.

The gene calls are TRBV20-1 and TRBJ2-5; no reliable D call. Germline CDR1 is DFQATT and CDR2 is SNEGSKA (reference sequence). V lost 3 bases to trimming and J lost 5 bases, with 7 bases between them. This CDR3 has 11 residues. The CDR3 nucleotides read TGCAGTGCTAGTGCGTCTGAGACCCAGTACTTC. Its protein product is CSASASETQYF.

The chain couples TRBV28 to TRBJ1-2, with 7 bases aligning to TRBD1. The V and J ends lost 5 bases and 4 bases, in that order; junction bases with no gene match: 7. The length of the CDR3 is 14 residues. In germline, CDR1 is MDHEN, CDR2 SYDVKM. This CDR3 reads CASSPGTARYGYTF. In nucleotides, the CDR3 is TGTGCCAGCAGTCCTGGGACAGCCCGCTATGGCTACACCTTC.

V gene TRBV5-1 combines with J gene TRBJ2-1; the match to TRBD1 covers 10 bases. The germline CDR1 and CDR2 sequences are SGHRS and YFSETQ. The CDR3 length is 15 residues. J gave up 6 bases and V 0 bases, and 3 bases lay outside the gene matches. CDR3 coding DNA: TGCGCCAGCAGCTTGGTAGGGACAGGGGTCAATGAGCAGTTCTTC. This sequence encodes CASSLVGTGVNEQFF.